A selection of T cell receptor beta chains follows, all from one sample in a study of cytomegalovirus exposure and HLA in healthy donors. Clones were read by immunoSEQ multiplex PCR, and TCRdb kept only the in-frame ones, dropping some. This table has around 100,000 clones, over 60% appearing once. Sample: PBMCs. All receptors come from a man aged 30-40 years in good health and CMV-seropositive. Both conserved end residues are part of each CDR3. The order of the fields is D gene, V gene, J gene, clone size, CDR3 protein, CDR3 DNA. D genes are given only for firm matches. Clone size, where shown, is once, few, many, or a class for clones that have expanded.

.,TRBV6-1,TRBJ1-3,few,CASSGDFSSGNTIYF,TGTGCCAGCAGTGGAGATTTTAGCTCTGGAAACACCATATATTTT
.,TRBV4-3,TRBJ1-3,.,CASSQDPAGLGNTIYF,TGCGCCAGCAGCCAAGATCCGGCAGGGCTAGGAAACACCATATATTTT
.,TRBV7-8,TRBJ1-1,once,CASTKGGGGVNTEAFF,TGTGCCAGCACCAAAGGGGGGGGAGGTGTGAACACTGAAGCTTTCTTT
.,TRBV28,TRBJ1-2,.,CASSFSPENYGYTF,TGTGCCAGCAGTTTCTCCCCAGAAAACTATGGCTACACCTTC
TRBD1,TRBV5-1,TRBJ2-5,.,CASSMTGGQETQYF,TGCGCCAGCAGCATGACAGGGGGACAAGAGACCCAGTACTTC
.,TRBV9,TRBJ1-1,few,CARTASLDTEAFF,TGTGCCAGGACAGCCTCCCTTGACACTGAAGCTTTCTTT
.,TRBV28,TRBJ2-7,.,CASSSPSGRDEQYF,TGTGCCAGCAGTTCCCCGTCAGGGCGAGACGAGCAGTACTTC
.,TRBV7-9,TRBJ2-7,.,CASSFTESYEQYF,TGTGCCAGCAGCTTTACAGAGAGCTACGAGCAGTACTTC
TRBD1,TRBV19,TRBJ1-5,.,CASRTDRAPGNQPQHF,TGTGCCAGTAGGACGGACAGGGCCCCTGGCAATCAGCCCCAGCATTTT
.,TRBV5-4,TRBJ2-3,.,CASSPDHRSSTDTQYF,TGTGCCAGCAGCCCGGACCACAGGTCCTCCACAGATACGCAGTATTTT
TRBD2,TRBV5-6,TRBJ2-5,.,CASSLHRSGGETQYF,TGTGCCAGCAGCTTGCACAGGTCGGGAGGGGAGACCCAGTACTTC
.,TRBV4-2,TRBJ1-1,.,CASSQDQGSGTEAFF,TGTGCCAGCAGCCAAGATCAGGGTAGCGGCACTGAAGCTTTCTTT
.,TRBV2,TRBJ2-2,once,CASRRRGSDTGELFF,TGTGCCAGCAGGCGCAGGGGATCGGACACCGGGGAGCTGTTTTTT
.,TRBV29-1,TRBJ1-2,.,CSVEAGTGNGYTF,TGCAGCGTTGAAGCAGGTACAGGGAATGGCTACACCTTC
.,TRBV29-1,TRBJ2-7,.,CSYVLSGSSYEQYF,TGCAGCTATGTATTGTCGGGGTCTTCCTACGAGCAGTACTTC
.,TRBV29-1,TRBJ1-6,.,CSVGRGGNSPLHF,TGCAGCGTTGGCAGGGGTGGGAATTCACCCCTCCACTTT
.,TRBV5-1,TRBJ2-5,.,CASTLDTGTQETQYF,TGCGCCAGCACTCTCGACACAGGGACCCAAGAGACCCAGTACTTC
.,TRBV5-4,TRBJ1-2,.,CASSLDLGGNYGYTF,TGTGCCAGCAGCTTGGATCTAGGAGGGAACTATGGCTACACCTTC
.,TRBV14,TRBJ2-2,.,CASSRWTDGELFF,TGTGCCAGCAGCAGATGGACAGATGGGGAGCTGTTTTTT
.,TRBV6-1,TRBJ1-1,.,CASGGEFLHEAFF,TGTGCCAGCGGAGGGGAGTTCCTACATGAAGCTTTCTTT
TRBD1,TRBV9,TRBJ1-1,.,CASSPSGTGGTEAFF,TGTGCCAGCAGCCCGAGCGGGACAGGGGGGACTGAAGCTTTCTTT
TRBD2,TRBV4-3,TRBJ2-7,.,CASSQGLAGDLSYEQYF,TGCGCCAGCAGCCAAGGACTAGCGGGGGACCTCTCCTACGAGCAGTACTTC
.,TRBV2,TRBJ1-1,.,CASEGQLNTEAFF,TGTGCCAGCGAGGGTCAGCTGAACACTGAAGCTTTCTTT
.,TRBV4-1,TRBJ2-5,.,CASSQFAVETQYF,TGCGCCAGCAGCCAATTCGCAGTAGAGACCCAGTACTTC
TRBD1,TRBV28,TRBJ2-7,.,CASVTGGEQYF,TGTGCCAGCGTCACAGGGGGCGAGCAGTACTTC